One and the same sample provided the 23 T cell receptor beta chains below, sequenced in a study of blood T cell repertoires in COVID-19. This table comes from immunoSEQ multiplex PCR, and its TCRdb copy is limited to in-frame clones, with some not included. This sample carries about 210,000 clones, 80% to 85% of them seen once, and the ten largest clones take around 8.9%. The sequencing input was PBMCs or T cells enriched from blood (not recorded which). These receptors were obtained from a woman aged 50 to 60 with acute COVID-19.

CDR3 protein: CASSLEAGWSNTEAFF. In DNA form, the CDR3 reads TGTGCCAGCAGCTTAGAGGCAGGATGGTCGAACACTGAAGCTTTCTTT. The genes are TRBV11-2 and TRBJ1-1; D ambiguous. This CDR3 comprises 16 residues. Looked up from germline, CDR1 is SGHAT and CDR2 is FQNNGV. Trimming removed 0 bases from V and 1 base from J, with 12 bases in between.

The J gene is TRBJ2-1, the V gene TRBV6-2 or TRBV6-3; possible D gene TRBD2, 6 bases. The CDR3 sequence is 14 residues long. Per the germline V gene, CDR1 is MNHEY and CDR2 is SVGEGT. V lost 2 bases to trimming and J lost 7 bases, with 12 bases between them. In nucleotides, the CDR3 is TGTGCCAGCAGTTACGGAGGGCCGGGAAATGAGCAGTTCTTC. Translated, it gives CASSYGGPGNEQFF.

This clone showed up just once. The chain has TRBV5-1 and TRBJ1-4; the match to TRBD1 covers 9 bases. This CDR3 is built from 14 residues. The germline gives CDR1 SGHRS, CDR2 YFSETQ. With 4 bases clipped from V and 4 bases from J, the junction kept 2 bases outside the gene matches. CDR3 DNA: TGCGCCAGCAGCGGGGGACAGGGTAATGAAAAACTGTTTTTT. Translated, it gives CASSGGQGNEKLFF.

The chain has TRBV7-2 and TRBJ1-1; the D is unclear. CDR1 is SGHTA and CDR2 is FQGNSA in the germline V gene. Trimming cost V 1 base and J 9 bases, with 15 bases left between them. The CDR3 totals 14 residues. The CDR3 coding sequence is TGTGCCAGCAGCTTAGACCAGATAGACTCAAAAGCTTTCTTT. Protein sequence: CASSLDQIDSKAFF.

The chain links TRBV11-2 to TRBJ2-5; the match to TRBD2 covers 12 bases. The V and J ends lost 4 bases and 4 bases, in that order; junction bases with no gene match: 4. The CDR3 covers 15 residues. The germline V gene encodes CDR1 SGHAT and CDR2 FQNNGV. The chain's CDR3 is CASSWTSGTPETQYF. Written as DNA, the CDR3 is TGTGCCAGCAGCTGGACTAGCGGGACCCCAGAGACCCAGTACTTC.

The rearrangement joins TRBV5-4 to TRBJ2-7; 11 bases are a match to TRBD2. V was clipped by 3 bases and J by 2 bases; unmatched bases: 10. Germline V gene data show CDR1 as SGHNT and CDR2 as YYREEE (reference sequence). The CDR3 has 17 residues. DNA for the CDR3: TGTGCCAGCAGCTCTGGGGCCCTAGCGGGAGGAACCTACGAGCAGTACTTC. Translated, it gives CASSSGALAGGTYEQYF.

The V call is TRBV7-6, the J call TRBJ2-1; tentatively, D is TRBD1 (6 bases). V was cut by 1 base and J by 3 bases, with 16 bases left in between. Germline V gene data show CDR1 as SGHVS and CDR2 as FNYEAQ. The CDR3 runs 17 residues. CDR3 nucleotide sequence: TGTGCCAGCAGCTTAGGGGCCAGGGGACACCTCTACAATGAGCAGTTCTTC. This sequence encodes CASSLGARGHLYNEQFF.

This clone has a single count. The rearrangement uses TRBV20-1 and TRBJ1-2; D is perhaps TRBD1 (5 bases). Trimming left V 4 bases short and J 4 bases short, with 7 bases between. The CDR3 runs 11 residues. The germline gives CDR1 DFQATT, CDR2 SNEGSKA (reference sequence). The CDR3 here is CSAKGPYGYTF. CDR3 bases: TGCAGTGCTAAGGGGCCCTATGGCTACACCTTC.

The rearrangement joins TRBV9 to TRBJ1-2; TRBD1 matches at 10 bases. Trimming at V came to 3 bases and at J to 7 bases, leaving 3 bases not matched to a gene. The CDR3 runs 13 residues. The germline CDR1 and CDR2 sequences are SGDLS and YYNGEE. The CDR3 DNA reads TGTGCCAGCAGCGCAGGGACAGGGGTTGGCTACACCTTC. Protein: CASSAGTGVGYTF.

The gene calls are TRBV5-5 and TRBJ2-5; 7 nucleotides match TRBD2. The CDR3 contains 16 residues. Losses at the gene ends were 4 bases for V and 7 bases for J; bases not matched to a gene: 16. Germline loops: CDR1 SGHKS, CDR2 YYEKEE (reference sequence). DNA of the CDR3: TGTGCCAGCAGCGCCACCTTGTTTGGGGGGGGTGGGACCCAGTACTTC. This gives the protein CASSATLFGGGGTQYF.

This chain uses TRBV28 with TRBJ2-7; 9 nucleotides agree with TRBD2. The germline V gene has CDR1 MDHEN and CDR2 SYDVKM. V lost 5 bases, J lost 7 bases, and 12 bases stayed unmatched. The CDR3 covers 15 residues. CDR3 protein: CASSEPGLAEWEQYF. The CDR3 DNA reads TGTGCCAGCAGTGAGCCGGGACTAGCCGAATGGGAGCAGTACTTC.

This sequence joins TRBV5-6 and TRBJ2-2; 7 bases are shared with TRBD1. CDR1 is SGHDT and CDR2 is YYEEEE in the germline V gene. The CDR3 covers 14 residues. V dropped 4 bases and J dropped 4; count of bases not matched to a gene: 4. CDR3 sequence: CASSPGQLTGELFF. The CDR3 DNA reads as TGTGCCAGCAGCCCGGGACAGCTCACCGGGGAGCTGTTTTTT.

This chain joins TRBV7-2 and TRBJ2-7; tentative D call: TRBD1 (6 bases). CDR3 length: 14 amino acids. Deletions cut 8 bases from V and 3 bases from J, with 17 bases between. Germline lookup yields CDR1 SGHTA and CDR2 FQGNSA. Here the CDR3 DNA reads TGTGCCAGCGGGGCAGGGGCTAACCTCTACGAGCAGTACTTC. Protein sequence: CASGAGANLYEQYF.

V usage is TRBV2 and J usage is TRBJ1-5; TRBD1 matches at 8 bases. The CDR3 has 15 residues. The J segment lost 4 bases and the V segment lost 3 bases, leaving 5 bases of the junction unmatched. Looked up from germline, CDR1 is SNHLY and CDR2 is FYNNEI. CDR3 residues: CASSEDRVPNQPQHF. The CDR3 DNA reads as TGTGCCAGCAGTGAGGACAGGGTTCCGAATCAGCCCCAGCATTTT.

This clone showed up just once. The chain carries TRBV7-2 and TRBJ1-3; D not resolved. The CDR3 contains 13 residues. V lost 6 bases and J 1 base, leaving 7 bases between the germline ends. Germline values: CDR1 SGHTA, CDR2 FQGNSA. This chain's CDR3 is CASRRHSGNTIYF. As DNA, the CDR3 is TGTGCCAGCAGGAGACATTCTGGAAACACCATATATTTT.

The chain carries TRBV7-2 and TRBJ2-3; TRBD1 aligns across 7 bases. The CDR3 length is 14 residues. Germline CDR1 is SGHTA and CDR2 is FQGNSA. The V and J ends lost 6 bases and 1 base, in that order; junction bases with no gene match: 4. CDR3 region: CASRQGSRTDTQYF. DNA for the CDR3: TGTGCCAGCAGACAGGGGTCCCGCACAGATACGCAGTATTTT. Drawing the rest from reference TRBV7-2 and TRBJ2-3, the complete variable domain is GAGVSQSPSNKVTEKGKDVELRCDPISGHTALYWYRQSLGQGLEFLIYFQGNSAPDKSGLPSDRFSAERTGGSVSTLTIQRTQQEDSAVYLCASRQGSRTDTQYFGPGTRLTVL.

V and J are TRBV20-1 and TRBJ1-5; a weak D match, TRBD1 (6 bases). This CDR3 has 16 amino acids. The germline V gene encodes CDR1 DFQATT and CDR2 SNEGSKA (reference sequence). The ends were cut back, 3 bases at V and 3 bases at J, with 18 bases in the middle. For the CDR3, the DNA is TGCAGTGCTAGTGCACGCGGGGGGCTTAACAATCAGCCCCAGCATTTT. As protein: CSASARGGLNNQPQHF.

V usage is TRBV27 and J usage is TRBJ1-5, with a weak D call TRBD1 (6 bases). V lost 0 bases and J 6 bases, leaving 18 bases between the germline ends. The CDR3 runs to 17 residues. Germline CDR1 is MNHEY and CDR2 is SMNVEV (reference sequence). The CDR3 loop reads CASSLSGGQGLSQPQHF. As DNA, the CDR3 is TGTGCCAGCAGTTTATCGGGGGGGCAGGGGCTATCTCAGCCCCAGCATTTT.

The chain has TRBV11-3 and TRBJ2-5, with 11 positions matching TRBD2. The germline gives CDR1 SGHNT, CDR2 YENEEA. V trimming: 5 bases; J trimming: 2 bases; junction bases outside the gene matches: 10. The length of the CDR3 is 17 residues. The CDR3, as DNA: TGTGCCAGCAGCCCCACTCCGGGACTAGCGGTACAAGAGACCCAGTACTTC. This gives the protein CASSPTPGLAVQETQYF.

The V and J genes are TRBV6-6 and TRBJ1-2; 7 bases are shared with TRBD1. The CDR3 runs 13 residues. CDR1 MNHNY and CDR2 SVGAGI come from the germline V gene (reference sequence). Unmatched junction bases numbered 4, after V lost 1 base and J lost 8 bases. CDR3 in DNA: TGTGCCAGCAGTTACTTAGGGGGCGGCGGCTACACCTTC. Its protein is CASSYLGGGGYTF.

The chain is built from TRBV28 and TRBJ1-5; D remains unclear. Germline-derived CDR1 and CDR2 are MDHEN and SYDVKM. This CDR3 is 14 amino acids long. Trimming took 8 bases from V and 4 from J, leaving 15 bases between them. CDR3 nucleotides: TGTGCCAGCGGGGAGGCCTTTGGAAATCAGCCCCAGCATTTT. Translating gives CASGEAFGNQPQHF.

The chain links TRBV10-3 to TRBJ1-1; D not certain. V was shortened by 4 bases and J by 0 bases, with 12 bases between the two germline ends. Germline V CDR1 and CDR2: ENHRY, SYGVKD. The CDR3 spans 15 residues. The CDR3 bases are TGTGCCATCAGTGTATCTTCACTCTTGAACACTGAAGCTTTCTTT. This sequence encodes CAISVSSLLNTEAFF.

CDR3 nucleotide sequence: TGTGCCAGCAGTGCAACAGGGGGTGACACTGAAGCTTTCTTT. This encodes CASSATGGDTEAFF. The chain combines TRBV28 with TRBJ1-1; TRBD1 agrees at 8 bases. The length of the CDR3 is 14 residues. V shed 5 bases, J shed 3 bases, and the junction held 5 bases outside the gene matches. Per the germline V gene, CDR1 is MDHEN and CDR2 is SYDVKM.